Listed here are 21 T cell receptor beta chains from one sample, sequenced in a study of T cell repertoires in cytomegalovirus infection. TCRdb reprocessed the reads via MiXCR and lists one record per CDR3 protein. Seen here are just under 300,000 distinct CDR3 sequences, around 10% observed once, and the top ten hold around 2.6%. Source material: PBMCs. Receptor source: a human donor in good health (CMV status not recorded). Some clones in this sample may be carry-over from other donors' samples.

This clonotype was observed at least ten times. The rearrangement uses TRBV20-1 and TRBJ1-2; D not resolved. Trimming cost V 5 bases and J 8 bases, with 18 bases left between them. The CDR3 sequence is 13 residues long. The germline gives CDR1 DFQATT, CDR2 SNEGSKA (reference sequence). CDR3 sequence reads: CSAPFGGERGYTF. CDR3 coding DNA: TGCAGTGCTCCCTTCGGCGGGGAGCGAGGCTACACCTTC.

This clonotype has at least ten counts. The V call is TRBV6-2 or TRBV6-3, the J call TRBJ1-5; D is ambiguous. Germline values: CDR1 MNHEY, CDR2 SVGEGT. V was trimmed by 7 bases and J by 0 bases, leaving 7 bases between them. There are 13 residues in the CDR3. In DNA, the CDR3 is TGTGCCAGCAAGGACCTTAGCAATCAGCCCCAGCATTTT. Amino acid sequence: CASKDLSNQPQHF.

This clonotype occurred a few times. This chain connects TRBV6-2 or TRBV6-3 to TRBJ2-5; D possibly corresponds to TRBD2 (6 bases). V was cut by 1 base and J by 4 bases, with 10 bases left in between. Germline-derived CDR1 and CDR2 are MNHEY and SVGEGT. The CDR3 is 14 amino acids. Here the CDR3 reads CASSYWGTRETQYF. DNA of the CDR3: TGTGCCAGCAGTTACTGGGGGACTCGAGAGACCCAGTACTTC.

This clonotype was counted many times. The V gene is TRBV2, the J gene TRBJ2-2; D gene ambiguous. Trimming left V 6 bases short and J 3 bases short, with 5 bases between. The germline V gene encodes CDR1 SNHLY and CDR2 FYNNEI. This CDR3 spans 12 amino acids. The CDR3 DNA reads TGTGCCAGCAGAAGGGACACCGGGGAGCTGTTTTTT. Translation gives CASRRDTGELFF.

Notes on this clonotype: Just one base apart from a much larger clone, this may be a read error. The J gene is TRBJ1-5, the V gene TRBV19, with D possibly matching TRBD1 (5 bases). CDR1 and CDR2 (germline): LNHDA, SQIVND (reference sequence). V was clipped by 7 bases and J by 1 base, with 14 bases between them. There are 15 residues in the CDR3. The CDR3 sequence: CASTPDSWSNQPQHF. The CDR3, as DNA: TGTGCCAGTACTCCAGACAGTTGGAGCAATCAGCCCCAGCATTTT.

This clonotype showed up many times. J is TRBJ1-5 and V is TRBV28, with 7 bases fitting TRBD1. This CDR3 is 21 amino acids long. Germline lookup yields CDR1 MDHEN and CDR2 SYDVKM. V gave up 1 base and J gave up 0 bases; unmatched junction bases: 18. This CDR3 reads CASSLYIPTGTRGNSNQPQHF. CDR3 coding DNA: TGTGCCAGCAGTTTATATATCCCCACAGGGACCAGGGGGAATAGCAATCAGCCCCAGCATTTT.

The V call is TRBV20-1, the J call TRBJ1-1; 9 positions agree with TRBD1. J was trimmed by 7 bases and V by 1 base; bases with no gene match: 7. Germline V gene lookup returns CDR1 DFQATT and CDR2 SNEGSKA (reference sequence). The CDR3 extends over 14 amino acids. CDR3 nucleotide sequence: TGCAGTGCTAGAGCGGGACAGGGTCCGAATGAAGCTTTCTTT. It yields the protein CSARAGQGPNEAFF.

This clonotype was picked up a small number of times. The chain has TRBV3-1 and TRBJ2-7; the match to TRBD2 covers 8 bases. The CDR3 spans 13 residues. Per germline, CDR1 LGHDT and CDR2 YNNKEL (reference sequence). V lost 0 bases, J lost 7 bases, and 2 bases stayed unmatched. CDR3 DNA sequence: TGTGCCAGCAGCCAAGAAGCGGGGGTTGAGCAGTACGTC. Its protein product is CASSQEAGVEQYV.

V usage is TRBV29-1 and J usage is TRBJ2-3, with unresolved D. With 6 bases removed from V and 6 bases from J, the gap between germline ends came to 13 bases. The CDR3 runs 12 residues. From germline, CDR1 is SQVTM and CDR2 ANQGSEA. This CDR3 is CSVGDGQDTQYF. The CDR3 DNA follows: TGCAGCGTAGGTGACGGGCAGGATACGCAGTATTTT.

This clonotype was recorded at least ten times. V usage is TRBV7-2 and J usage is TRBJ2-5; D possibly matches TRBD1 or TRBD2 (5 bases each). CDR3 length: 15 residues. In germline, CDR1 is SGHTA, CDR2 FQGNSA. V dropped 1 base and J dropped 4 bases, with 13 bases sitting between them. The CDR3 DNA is TGTGCCAGCAGCTTAGGACACTGGGGGATAGAGACCCAGTACTTC. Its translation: CASSLGHWGIETQYF. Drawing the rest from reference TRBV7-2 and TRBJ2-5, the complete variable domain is GAGVSQSPSNKVTEKGKDVELRCDPISGHTALYWYRQSLGQGLEFLIYFQGNSAPDKSGLPSDRFSAERTGGSVSTLTIQRTQQEDSAVYLCASSLGHWGIETQYFGPGTRLLVL.

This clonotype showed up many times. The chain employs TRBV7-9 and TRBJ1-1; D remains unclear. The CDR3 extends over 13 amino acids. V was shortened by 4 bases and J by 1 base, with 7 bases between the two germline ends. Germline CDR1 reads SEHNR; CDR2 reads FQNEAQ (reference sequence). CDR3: CASSSLPNTEAFF. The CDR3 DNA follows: TGTGCCAGCAGCTCCCTCCCGAACACTGAAGCTTTCTTT.

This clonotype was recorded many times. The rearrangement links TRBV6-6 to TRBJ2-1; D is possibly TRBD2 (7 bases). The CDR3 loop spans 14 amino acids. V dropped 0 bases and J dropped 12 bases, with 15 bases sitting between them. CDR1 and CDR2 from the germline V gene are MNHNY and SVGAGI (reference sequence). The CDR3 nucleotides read TGTGCCAGCAGTTACTCTGATACAGGGAGGGGGCAGTTCTTC. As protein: CASSYSDTGRGQFF.

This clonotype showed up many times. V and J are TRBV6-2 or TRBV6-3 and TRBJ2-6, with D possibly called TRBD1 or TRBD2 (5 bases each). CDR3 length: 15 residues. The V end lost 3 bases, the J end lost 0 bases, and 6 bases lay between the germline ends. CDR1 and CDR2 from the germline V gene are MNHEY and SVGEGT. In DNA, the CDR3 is TGTGCCAGCAGTTATGGGGGCTCTGGGGCCAACGTCCTGACTTTC. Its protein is CASSYGGSGANVLTF.

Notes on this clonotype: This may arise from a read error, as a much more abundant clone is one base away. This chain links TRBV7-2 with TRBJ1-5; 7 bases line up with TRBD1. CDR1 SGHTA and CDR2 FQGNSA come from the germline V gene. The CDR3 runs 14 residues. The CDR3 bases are TGTGCCAGCAGCTTAAGCACCAAAGCTCGGGACAGTACTTTT. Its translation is CASSLSTKARDSTF.

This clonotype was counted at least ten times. CDR3 sequence (DNA): TGTGCCAGCAGTTCAAGGGCAGCCAATAATTCACCCCTCCACTTT. Its translation: CASSSRAANNSPLHF. The J gene is TRBJ1-6, the V gene TRBV7-9; D call uncertain. Germline loops: CDR1 SEHNR, CDR2 FQNEAQ (reference sequence). CDR3 length equals 15 residues. The V end lost 6 bases, the J end lost 5 bases, and 14 bases lay between the germline ends.

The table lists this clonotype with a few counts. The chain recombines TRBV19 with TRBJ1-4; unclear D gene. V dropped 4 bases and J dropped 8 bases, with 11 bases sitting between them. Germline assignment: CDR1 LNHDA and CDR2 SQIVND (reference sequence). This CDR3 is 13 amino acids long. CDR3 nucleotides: TGTGCCAGTAGTAAGAACAGAAACGAAAAACTGTTTTTT. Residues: CASSKNRNEKLFF.

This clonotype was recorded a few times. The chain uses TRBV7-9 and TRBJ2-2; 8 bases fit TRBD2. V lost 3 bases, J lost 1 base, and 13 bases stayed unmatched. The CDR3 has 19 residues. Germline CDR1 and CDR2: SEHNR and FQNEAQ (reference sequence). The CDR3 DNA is TGTGCCAGCAGCTTCCGGCGAACAGCGGGGGCCTTGAACACCGGGGAGCTGTTTTTT. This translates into CASSFRRTAGALNTGELFF.

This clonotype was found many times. The CDR3 nucleotides are TGTGCCAGCAGCTCAGGTGCTAGCACAGATACGCAGTATTTT. Protein: CASSSGASTDTQYF. The chain employs TRBV7-3 and TRBJ2-3; D ambiguous. Germline V gene data show CDR1 as SGHTA and CDR2 as FQGTGA. Trimming took 4 bases from V and 0 from J, leaving 8 bases between them. The CDR3 totals 14 residues.

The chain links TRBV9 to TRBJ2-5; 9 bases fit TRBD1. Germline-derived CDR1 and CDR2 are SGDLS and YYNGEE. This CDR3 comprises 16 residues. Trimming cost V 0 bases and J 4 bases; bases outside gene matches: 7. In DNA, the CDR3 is TGTGCCAGCAGCGTAGGGGGCCTGGGACAGGGAGAGACCCAGTACTTC. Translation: CASSVGGLGQGETQYF.

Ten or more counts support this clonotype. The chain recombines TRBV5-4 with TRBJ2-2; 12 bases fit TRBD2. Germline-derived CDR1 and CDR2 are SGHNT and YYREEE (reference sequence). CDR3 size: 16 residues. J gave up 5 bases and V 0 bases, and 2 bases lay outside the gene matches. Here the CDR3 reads CASSLGLAGDTGELFF. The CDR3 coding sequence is TGTGCCAGCAGCTTGGGACTAGCGGGGGATACCGGGGAGCTGTTTTTT.

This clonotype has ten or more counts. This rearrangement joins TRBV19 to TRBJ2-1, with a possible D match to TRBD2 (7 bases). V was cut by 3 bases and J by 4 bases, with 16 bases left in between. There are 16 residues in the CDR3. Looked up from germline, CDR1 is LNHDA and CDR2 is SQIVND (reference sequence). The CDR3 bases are TGTGCCAGTAGTATGGGGGGGCGCACGGTATACAATGAGCAGTTCTTC. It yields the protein CASSMGGRTVYNEQFF.